The 30 T cell receptor beta chains below come from one sample, sequenced in a study of cytomegalovirus exposure and HLA in healthy donors. The primer mix had 60 Vbeta and 13 Jbeta primers. Data came from immunoSEQ multiplex PCR; TCRdb stores just in-frame clones and leaves some out. Here the sample spans fewer than 200,000 clones, under 80% being singletons. The sample taken for sequencing was PBMCs. Source of these receptors: a man in his forties in good health and CMV-seronegative.

The sample holds many counts of this clone. The CDR3 region has the DNA TGCGCCAGCAGCCACTCGACAGGGAACAATCAGCCCCAGCATTTT. Residues: CASSHSTGNNQPQHF. This chain joins TRBV4-1 and TRBJ1-5, with TRBD1 matching over 7 bases. This CDR3 has 15 residues. The germline CDR1 and CDR2 sequences are MGHRA and YSYEKL. V gave up 3 bases and J gave up 3 bases; unmatched junction bases: 5.

V usage is TRBV5-4 and J usage is TRBJ2-7, with a tentative D call TRBD2 (7 bases). The CDR3 is 14 residues long. V shed 4 bases and J shed 2 bases, with 13 bases lying between them. Germline values: CDR1 SGHNT, CDR2 YYREEE (reference sequence). The CDR3 reads CASSQWGGPYEQYF. The CDR3 nucleotides are TGTGCCAGCAGCCAGTGGGGGGGCCCCTACGAGCAGTACTTC.

This chain links TRBV10-3 with TRBJ1-1; 7 bases align to TRBD1. The CDR3 is made up of 13 amino acids. The germline V gene encodes CDR1 ENHRY and CDR2 SYGVKD. Trimming cost V 11 bases and J 3 bases; bases outside gene matches: 9. CDR3: CAFRDSDYTEAFF. In DNA form, the CDR3 reads TGTGCCTTTAGGGACAGTGACTACACTGAAGCTTTCTTT.

V and J are TRBV27 and TRBJ1-5; D unclear. The ends were cut back, 8 bases at V and 0 bases at J, with 11 bases in the middle. Germline lookup yields CDR1 MNHEY and CDR2 SMNVEV (reference sequence). The CDR3 is 14 amino acids. The CDR3 protein is CASGPGNSNQPQHF. The CDR3 nucleotides are TGTGCCAGCGGGCCTGGTAATAGCAATCAGCCCCAGCATTTT.

About this clone itself: Compared with germline, one end of the junction differs, possibly owing to a read error. This chain uses TRBV7-9 with TRBJ2-5, with 8 bases identical to TRBD1. The CDR3 consists of 18 residues. Germline values: CDR1 SEHNR, CDR2 FQNEAQ (reference sequence). CDR3 residues: CSSSSTTGVDLGRETQYF. DNA of the CDR3: TGTTCCAGCAGCTCAACGACAGGGGTAGATCTGGGGCGAGAGACCCAGTACTTC.

The rearrangement uses TRBV4-1 and TRBJ1-2; no clear D. The CDR3 has 12 amino acids. The ends were cut back, 1 base at V and 6 bases at J, with 6 bases in the middle. Germline lookup yields CDR1 MGHRA and CDR2 YSYEKL. The CDR3 sequence: CASSQVRDGYTF. The CDR3 DNA is TGCGCCAGCAGCCAAGTGAGAGATGGCTACACCTTC.

The chain links TRBV27 to TRBJ1-1; 7 nucleotides match TRBD1. Germline V lookup: CDR1 MNHEY, CDR2 SMNVEV (reference sequence). Germline trimming cut 5 bases from V and 8 bases from J; bases unmatched to any gene: 8. The CDR3 contains 13 residues. CDR3 nucleotides: TGTGCCAGCAGTCCCCGACAGGGAACCGAAGCTTTCTTT. It yields the protein CASSPRQGTEAFF.

The chain carries TRBV9 and TRBJ1-5; a weak D match, TRBD1 (6 bases). Trimming removed 0 bases from V and 2 bases from J, with 6 bases in between. Germline lookup yields CDR1 SGDLS and CDR2 YYNGEE. The CDR3 is 14 amino acids. Written as DNA, the CDR3 is TGTGCCAGCAGCGTAGCAGGGGGCAATCAGCCCCAGCATTTT. It is translated as CASSVAGGNQPQHF.

J is TRBJ2-7 and V is TRBV5-5, with 8 bases lining up with TRBD1. Germline lookup yields CDR1 SGHKS and CDR2 YYEKEE (reference sequence). The CDR3 totals 15 residues. V lost 2 bases, J lost 4 bases, and 8 bases stayed unmatched. The CDR3 DNA reads TGTGCCAGCAGCTTCACAGGGGGATCTGCGTACGAGCAGTACTTC. Translation: CASSFTGGSAYEQYF.

The CDR3 sequence: CASSPADRGNTEAFF. In DNA, the CDR3 is TGTGCCAGCAGCCCAGCCGACAGGGGGAACACTGAAGCTTTCTTT. This chain joins TRBV7-9 and TRBJ1-1; 8 nucleotides align to TRBD1. This CDR3 region has 15 residues. The V and J ends lost 5 bases and 1 base, in that order; junction bases with no gene match: 6. CDR1 is SEHNR, CDR2 FQNEAQ, per germline (reference sequence).

The CDR3 sequence: CASSQGVVSYEQYF. The CDR3 DNA is TGTGCCAGCAGCCAGGGGGTCGTTTCCTACGAGCAGTACTTC. The V and J genes are TRBV7-9 and TRBJ2-7; 7 bases agree with TRBD1. The CDR3 has 14 residues. Germline V gene data show CDR1 as SEHNR and CDR2 as FQNEAQ (reference sequence). J lost 1 base, V lost 5 bases, and 5 bases had no gene match.

The chain combines TRBV19 with TRBJ1-1; TRBD1 agrees at 8 bases. This CDR3 has 15 amino acids. V lost 4 bases and J lost 0; bases outside the gene matches: 4. Germline lookup yields CDR1 LNHDA and CDR2 SQIVND (reference sequence). The CDR3 DNA reads TGTGCCAGTAGTAGGACAGGGCTTATGAACACTGAAGCTTTCTTT. It specifies CASSRTGLMNTEAFF.

This clone was counted a single time. This chain connects TRBV7-2 to TRBJ1-2, with D perhaps TRBD1 (6 bases). The length of the CDR3 is 16 residues. Per germline, CDR1 SGHTA and CDR2 FQGNSA. V gave up 5 bases and J gave up 4 bases, with 20 bases separating them. This CDR3 reads CASSGRTDLSVYGYTF. DNA for the CDR3: TGTGCCAGCAGCGGAAGGACAGACCTGAGCGTCTATGGCTACACCTTC.

The chain couples TRBV30 to TRBJ1-4, with 7 nucleotides matching TRBD1. The CDR3 sequence is 15 residues long. CDR1 and CDR2 from the germline V gene are GTSNPN and SVGIG (reference sequence). V shed 3 bases and J 3 bases; nucleotides not matched to a gene: 7. CDR3 in amino acids: CAWRTPGQPNEKLFF. As DNA, the CDR3 is TGTGCCTGGAGGACGCCGGGACAGCCTAATGAAAAACTGTTTTTT. Full variable domain (outside the CDR3, taken from reference TRBV30 and TRBJ1-4): SQTIHQWPATLVQPVGSPLSLECTVEGTSNPNLYWYRQAAGRGLQLLFYSVGIGQISSEVPQNLSASRPQDRQFILSSKKLLLSDSGFYLCAWRTPGQPNEKLFFGSGTQLSVL.

The chain couples TRBV19 to TRBJ1-1, with a weak D call TRBD1 (5 bases). The CDR3 is 12 amino acids. The V gene's germline CDR1 is LNHDA and CDR2 SQIVND (reference sequence). Trimming stripped 7 bases from V and 6 bases from J, with 12 bases between. The CDR3 DNA follows: TGTGCCAGTACGAATGGGGCTCCTGAAGCTTTCTTT. Its translation: CASTNGAPEAFF.

This sequence joins TRBV5-1 and TRBJ1-1; weak D call: TRBD1 (5 bases). Between the trimmed V and J ends, which lost 0 bases and 10 bases, there was a span of 19 bases. The CDR3 consists of 15 residues. Germline CDR1 SGHRS, CDR2 YFSETQ. CDR3 loop: CASSLGGREGFAAFF. In DNA, the CDR3 is TGCGCCAGCAGCTTGGGGGGCAGGGAGGGATTTGCAGCTTTCTTT.

The chain employs TRBV29-1 and TRBJ1-1; D uncertain. The germline V gene encodes CDR1 SQVTM and CDR2 ANQGSEA. V was cut by 4 bases and J by 3 bases, with 3 bases left in between. The CDR3 runs to 10 residues. In DNA form, the CDR3 reads TGCAGCGTTGTCTACACTGAAGCTTTCTTT. Its translation: CSVVYTEAFF.

The chain joins TRBV29-1 to TRBJ2-7; TRBD1 agrees at 7 bases. This CDR3 has 13 amino acids. J was trimmed by 5 bases and V by 8 bases; bases with no gene match: 12. Germline V gene sequence: CDR1 SQVTM, CDR2 ANQGSEA. CDR3 residues: CSPDGQGVNEQYF. As DNA, the CDR3 is TGCAGCCCGGACGGCCAGGGGGTCAACGAGCAGTACTTC.

This chain joins TRBV14 and TRBJ2-7; D possibly corresponds to TRBD2 (6 bases). With 1 base removed from V and 7 bases from J, the gap between germline ends came to 17 bases. The CDR3 is 15 residues long. From germline, CDR1 is SGHDN and CDR2 FVKESK. The CDR3 reads CASSQGWRGWGEQYF. CDR3 DNA sequence: TGTGCCAGCAGCCAAGGGTGGCGGGGCTGGGGTGAGCAGTACTTC.

The chain carries TRBV4-2 and TRBJ1-1; 7 nucleotides match TRBD1. V shed 5 bases and J 4 bases; nucleotides not matched to a gene: 4. CDR3 length equals 13 residues. CDR1 is LGHNA and CDR2 is YNFKEQ in the germline V gene. The CDR3 nucleotides are TGTGCCAGCAGCTCCCACAGGGGCACTGAAGCTTTCTTT. Amino acids: CASSSHRGTEAFF.

The chain carries TRBV19 and TRBJ2-4; 7 positions match TRBD1. Per germline, CDR1 LNHDA and CDR2 SQIVND (reference sequence). The CDR3 consists of 15 residues. Trimming at V came to 5 bases and at J to 5 bases, leaving 9 bases not matched to a gene. CDR3 in amino acids: CASSFDRDGQNIQYF. Written as DNA, the CDR3 is TGTGCCAGTAGTTTCGACAGGGATGGTCAAAACATTCAGTACTTC.

The chain uses TRBV28 and TRBJ1-5; D ambiguous. This CDR3 spans 16 amino acids. Germline CDR1 MDHEN, CDR2 SYDVKM. The V end lost 6 bases, the J end lost 0 bases, and 15 bases lay between the germline ends. CDR3 sequence reads: CASRKTRLFSNQPQHF. The CDR3 nucleotides read TGTGCCAGCAGGAAGACAAGACTATTTAGCAATCAGCCCCAGCATTTT.

With respect to this clone: This sample includes further DNA sequences coding for the same CDR3. This chain connects TRBV18 to TRBJ2-7; D is unresolved. The V end was cut by 6 bases, the J end by 2 bases, with 11 bases between. Per germline, CDR1 KGHSH and CDR2 LQKENI. This CDR3 has 13 residues. The CDR3 DNA reads as TGTGCCAGCTCCCCCCCCGGAGCCTACGAGCAGTACTTC. Translated, it gives CASSPPGAYEQYF.

The chain couples TRBV7-3 to TRBJ2-7; tentative D call: TRBD2 (6 bases). The germline gives CDR1 SGHTA, CDR2 FQGTGA. The CDR3 runs to 15 residues. V lost 2 bases and J 1 base, leaving 12 bases between the germline ends. The CDR3 nucleotides read TGTGCCAGCAGCTTATTCGGGGGTGGTTCCTACGAGCAGTACTTC. This translates into CASSLFGGGSYEQYF.

V and J are TRBV30 and TRBJ2-5, with 7 positions matching TRBD1. The CDR3 extends over 13 amino acids. CDR1 GTSNPN and CDR2 SVGIG come from the germline V gene (reference sequence). V lost 3 bases and J lost 2; bases outside the gene matches: 3. The CDR3, as DNA: TGTGCCTGGAGCCGGACAGGACAAGAGACCCAGTACTTC. Its translation: CAWSRTGQETQYF.

The chain joins TRBV6-4 to TRBJ1-1; D ambiguous. The CDR3 has 17 amino acids. Per germline, CDR1 MRHNA and CDR2 SNTAGT. With 5 bases removed from V and 1 base from J, the gap between germline ends came to 20 bases. CDR3 DNA: TGTGCCAGCAGTAAGTACAAGGGCGGGTTACGGAACACTGAAGCTTTCTTT. This translates into CASSKYKGGLRNTEAFF.

There are a few counts of this clone. The chain joins TRBV19 to TRBJ2-7, with a tentative D call TRBD1 (6 bases). There are 12 residues in the CDR3. V lost 10 bases and J 1 base, leaving 11 bases between the germline ends. Germline CDR1 and CDR2: LNHDA and SQIVND (reference sequence). CDR3: CATRTDSYEQYF. CDR3 bases: TGTGCCACCCGGACAGATTCCTACGAGCAGTACTTC.

The genes are TRBV5-4 and TRBJ1-2; 7 bases map to TRBD1. The CDR3 totals 15 residues. The ends lost 0 bases at V and 7 bases at J; junction bases unmatched: 9. Germline values: CDR1 SGHNT, CDR2 YYREEE (reference sequence). The CDR3 sequence is CASSLEAGGPGGYTF. CDR3 nucleotides: TGTGCCAGCAGCTTGGAAGCAGGGGGGCCGGGTGGCTACACCTTC. Complete variable domain (other parts from reference TRBV5-4 and TRBJ1-2): ETGVTQSPTHLIKTRGQQVTLRCSSQSGHNTVSWYQQALGQGPQFIFQYYREEENGRGNFPPRFSGLQFPNYSSELNVNALELDDSALYLCASSLEAGGPGGYTFGSGTRLTVV.

The chain links TRBV30 to TRBJ1-1, with D unresolved. Between the trimmed V and J ends, which lost 1 base and 3 bases, there was a span of 3 bases. The CDR3 loop spans 11 amino acids. Germline lookup yields CDR1 GTSNPN and CDR2 SVGIG (reference sequence). CDR3 protein: CAWSADTEAFF. CDR3 sequence (DNA): TGTGCCTGGAGTGCGGACACTGAAGCTTTCTTT.

This clone was detected a few times. V gene TRBV7-9 combines with J gene TRBJ1-2; D may be TRBD1 (5 bases). The V gene's germline CDR1 is SEHNR and CDR2 FQNEAQ (reference sequence). V lost 1 base to trimming and J lost 7 bases, with 19 bases between them. The CDR3 has 16 residues. CDR3 nucleotides: TGTGCCAGCAGCTTAGTAATCGACTCCCTGGGGGGTGGCTACACCTTC. This sequence encodes CASSLVIDSLGGGYTF.